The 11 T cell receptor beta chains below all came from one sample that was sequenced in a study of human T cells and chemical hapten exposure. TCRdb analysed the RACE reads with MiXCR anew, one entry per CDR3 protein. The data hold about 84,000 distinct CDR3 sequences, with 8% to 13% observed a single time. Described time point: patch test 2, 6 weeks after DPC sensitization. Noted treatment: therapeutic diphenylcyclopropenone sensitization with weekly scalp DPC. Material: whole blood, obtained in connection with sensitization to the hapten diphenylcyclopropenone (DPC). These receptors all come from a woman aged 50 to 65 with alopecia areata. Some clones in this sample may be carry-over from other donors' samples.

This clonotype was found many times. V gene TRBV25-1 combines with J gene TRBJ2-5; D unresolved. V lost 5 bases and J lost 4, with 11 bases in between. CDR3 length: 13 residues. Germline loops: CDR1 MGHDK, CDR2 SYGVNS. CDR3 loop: CASSNPGRETQYF. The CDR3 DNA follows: TGTGCCAGCAGTAACCCGGGTCGAGAGACCCAGTACTTC.

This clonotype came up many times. Here the CDR3 DNA reads TGCAGTGCTAGAGATCAGCGGAACACCGGGGAGCTGTTTTTT. This codes for CSARDQRNTGELFF. J is TRBJ2-2 and V is TRBV20-1, with D unresolved. Germline V lookup: CDR1 DFQATT, CDR2 SNEGSKA (reference sequence). The V and J ends lost 0 bases and 1 base respectively, with 6 bases between them. This CDR3 comprises 14 residues.

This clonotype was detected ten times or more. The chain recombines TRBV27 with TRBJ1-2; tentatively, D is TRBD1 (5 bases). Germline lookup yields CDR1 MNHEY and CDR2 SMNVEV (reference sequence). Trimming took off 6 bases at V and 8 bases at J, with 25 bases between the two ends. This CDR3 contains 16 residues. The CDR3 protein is CASRSLLRGLGRGYTF. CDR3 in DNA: TGTGCCAGCAGGAGCCTTCTCCGGGGCCTAGGGAGGGGCTACACCTTC.

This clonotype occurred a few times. The CDR3 loop is CASSFVVGRWASTKNIQYF. As DNA, the CDR3 is TGTGCCAGCAGCTTCGTTGTCGGGCGGTGGGCTTCTACCAAAAACATTCAGTACTTC. The V call is TRBV7-2, the J call TRBJ2-4; no clear D gene. Germline assignment: CDR1 SGHTA and CDR2 FQGNSA. This CDR3 comprises 19 residues. Between the trimmed V and J ends, which lost 3 bases and 2 bases, there was a span of 23 bases.

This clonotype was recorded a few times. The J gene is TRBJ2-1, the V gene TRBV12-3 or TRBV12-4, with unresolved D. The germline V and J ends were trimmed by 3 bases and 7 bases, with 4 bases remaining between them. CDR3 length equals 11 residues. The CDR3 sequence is CASSFVNEQFF. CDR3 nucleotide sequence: TGTGCCAGCAGTTTTGTTAATGAGCAGTTCTTC.

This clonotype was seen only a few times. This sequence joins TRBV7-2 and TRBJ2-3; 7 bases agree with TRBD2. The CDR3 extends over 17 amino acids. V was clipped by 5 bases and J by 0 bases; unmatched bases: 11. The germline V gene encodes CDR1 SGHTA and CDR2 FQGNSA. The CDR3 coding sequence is TGTGCCAGCAGCGGGTTGGTAGCGGGTACTAGCACAGATACGCAGTATTTT. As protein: CASSGLVAGTSTDTQYF.

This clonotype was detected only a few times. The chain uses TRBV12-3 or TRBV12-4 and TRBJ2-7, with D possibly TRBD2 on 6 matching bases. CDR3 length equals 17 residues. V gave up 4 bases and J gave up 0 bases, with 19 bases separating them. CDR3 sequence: CASSSRLGRDYSYEQYF. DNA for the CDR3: TGTGCCAGCAGTTCTCGGTTGGGGCGGGATTACTCCTACGAGCAGTACTTC.

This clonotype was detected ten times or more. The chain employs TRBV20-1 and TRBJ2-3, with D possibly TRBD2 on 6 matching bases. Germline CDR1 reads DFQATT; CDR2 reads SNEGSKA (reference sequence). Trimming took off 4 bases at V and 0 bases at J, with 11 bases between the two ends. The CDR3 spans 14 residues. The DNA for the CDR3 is TGCAGTGCTACGGGAGCCCCTAGCACAGATACGCAGTATTTT. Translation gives CSATGAPSTDTQYF.

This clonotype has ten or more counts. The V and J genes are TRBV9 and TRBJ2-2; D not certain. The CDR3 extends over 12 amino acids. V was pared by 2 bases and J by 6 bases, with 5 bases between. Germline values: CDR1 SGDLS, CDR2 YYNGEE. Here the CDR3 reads CASSVTPGELFF. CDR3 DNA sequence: TGTGCCAGCAGCGTGACACCCGGGGAGCTGTTTTTT.

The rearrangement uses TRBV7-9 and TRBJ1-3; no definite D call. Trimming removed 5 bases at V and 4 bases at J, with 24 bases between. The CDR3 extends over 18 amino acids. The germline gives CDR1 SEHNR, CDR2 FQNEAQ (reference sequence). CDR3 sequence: CASSRIGKRAHEGNTIYF. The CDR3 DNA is TGTGCCAGCAGCCGAATAGGGAAGCGGGCTCATGAAGGAAACACCATATATTTT.

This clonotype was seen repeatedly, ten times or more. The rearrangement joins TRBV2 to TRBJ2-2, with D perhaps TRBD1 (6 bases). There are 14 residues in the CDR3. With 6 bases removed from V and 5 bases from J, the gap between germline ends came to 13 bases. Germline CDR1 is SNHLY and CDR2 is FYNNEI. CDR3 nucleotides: TGTGCCAGCAGCCATGACACAGGGACCGGGGAGCTGTTTTTT. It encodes CASSHDTGTGELFF. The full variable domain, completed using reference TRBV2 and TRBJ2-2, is EPEVTQTPSHQVTQMGQEVILRCVPISNHLYFYWYRQILGQKVEFLVSFYNNEISEKSEIFDDQFSVERPDGSNFTLKIRSTKLEDSAMYFCASSHDTGTGELFFGEGSRLTVL.